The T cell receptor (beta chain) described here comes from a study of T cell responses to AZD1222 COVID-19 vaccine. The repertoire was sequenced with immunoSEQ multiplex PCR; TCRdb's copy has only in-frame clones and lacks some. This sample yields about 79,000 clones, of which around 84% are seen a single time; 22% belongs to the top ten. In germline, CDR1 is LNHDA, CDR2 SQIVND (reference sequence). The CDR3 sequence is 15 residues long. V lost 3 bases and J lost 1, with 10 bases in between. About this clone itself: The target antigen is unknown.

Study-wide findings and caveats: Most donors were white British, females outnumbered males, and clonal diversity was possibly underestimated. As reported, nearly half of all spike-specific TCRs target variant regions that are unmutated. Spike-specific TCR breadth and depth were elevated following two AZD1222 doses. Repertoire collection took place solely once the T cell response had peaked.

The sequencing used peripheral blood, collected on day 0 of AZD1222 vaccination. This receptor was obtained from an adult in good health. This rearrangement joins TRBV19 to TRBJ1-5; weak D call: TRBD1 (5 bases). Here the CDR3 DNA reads TGTGCCAGTAGTATGGGCAGGGCAAGCAATCAGCCCCAGCATTTT. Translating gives CASSMGRASNQPQHF.